Following are 6 T cell receptor beta chains from one sample sequenced in a study of T cell changes during pregnancy in multiple sclerosis. Repertoires were generated with immunoSEQ multiplex PCR, while TCRdb's copy carries only in-frame clones and drops some. The sample contains under 110,000 clones, 75% to 95% of which appear only once. The sequencing used peripheral blood, collected in the second trimester of pregnancy. The receptors derive from a female donor with multiple sclerosis, enrolled in a pregnancy study.

The chain is built from TRBV10-3 and TRBJ2-7; D is undetermined. Germline V gene lookup returns CDR1 ENHRY and CDR2 SYGVKD. The CDR3 length is 14 residues. V gave up 2 bases and J gave up 1 base, with 9 bases separating them. The CDR3 bases are TGTGCCATCAGTGAGGTCACAGAATCCTACGAGCAGTACTTC. It codes for CAISEVTESYEQYF.

This chain links TRBV4-2 with TRBJ1-5; D unresolved. The CDR3 extends over 14 amino acids. Germline CDR1 and CDR2: LGHNA and YNFKEQ. The germline V and J ends were trimmed by 0 bases and 4 bases, with 7 bases remaining between them. CDR3 nucleotides: TGTGCCAGCAGCCAAGATGCGGGGAATCAGCCCCAGCATTTT. It codes for CASSQDAGNQPQHF.

The V gene is TRBV27, the J gene TRBJ2-7; a possible D gene is TRBD2 (6 bases). CDR3 size: 16 residues. V shed 5 bases and J shed 5 bases, with 22 bases lying between them. Germline V gene data show CDR1 as MNHEY and CDR2 as SMNVEV (reference sequence). CDR3 in amino acids: CASSLSTGTLTHEQYF. In DNA, the CDR3 is TGTGCCAGCAGTCTCTCCACCGGGACTCTAACGCACGAGCAGTACTTC.

The chain links TRBV19 to TRBJ2-1; 10 nucleotides align to TRBD2. V lost 6 bases, J lost 9 bases, and 17 bases stayed unmatched. CDR1 is LNHDA and CDR2 is SQIVND in the germline V gene (reference sequence). This CDR3 region has 17 residues. In nucleotides, the CDR3 is TGTGCCAGTAGCCTTTTACCGGGACTAGCGATAGTGAGTGAGCAGTTCTTC. This encodes CASSLLPGLAIVSEQFF. Complete variable domain (other parts from reference TRBV19 and TRBJ2-1): DGGITQSPKYLFRKEGQNVTLSCEQNLNHDAMYWYRQDPGQGLRLIYYSQIVNDFQKGDIAEGYSVSREKKESFPLTVTSAQKNPTAFYLCASSLLPGLAIVSEQFFGPGTRLTVL.

This clone appeared once. The chain has TRBV29-1 and TRBJ2-7; TRBD2 matches 7 bases. From germline, CDR1 is SQVTM and CDR2 ANQGSEA. Trimming took 7 bases from V and 0 from J; bases not matched to a gene: 3. This CDR3 comprises 12 residues. CDR3 loop: CSATSSSYEQYF. CDR3 in DNA: TGCAGCGCGACTAGCAGCTCCTACGAGCAGTACTTC.

This chain connects TRBV30 to TRBJ2-6; D may be TRBD1 (6 bases). In germline, CDR1 is GTSNPN, CDR2 SVGIG (reference sequence). With 0 bases removed from V and 0 bases from J, the gap between germline ends came to 12 bases. The CDR3 is 17 amino acids. The DNA for the CDR3 is TGTGCCTGGAGTGTACCCAGGGGATACTCTGGGGCCAACGTCCTGACTTTC. Translation: CAWSVPRGYSGANVLTF.